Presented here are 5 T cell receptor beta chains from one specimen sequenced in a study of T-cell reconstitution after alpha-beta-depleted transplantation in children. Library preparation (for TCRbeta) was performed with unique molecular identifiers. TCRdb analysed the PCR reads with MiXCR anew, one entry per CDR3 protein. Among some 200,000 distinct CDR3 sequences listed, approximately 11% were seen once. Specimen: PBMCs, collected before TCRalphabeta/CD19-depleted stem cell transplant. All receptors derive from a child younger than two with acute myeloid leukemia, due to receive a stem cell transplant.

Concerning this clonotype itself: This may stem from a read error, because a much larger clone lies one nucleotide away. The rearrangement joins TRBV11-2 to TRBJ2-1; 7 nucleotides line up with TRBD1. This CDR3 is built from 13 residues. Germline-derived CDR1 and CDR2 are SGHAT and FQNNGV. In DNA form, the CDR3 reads TGTGCCTGCAGCCAGGGGGACCGTATTGAGCAGTTCTTC. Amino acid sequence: CACSQGDRIEQFF.

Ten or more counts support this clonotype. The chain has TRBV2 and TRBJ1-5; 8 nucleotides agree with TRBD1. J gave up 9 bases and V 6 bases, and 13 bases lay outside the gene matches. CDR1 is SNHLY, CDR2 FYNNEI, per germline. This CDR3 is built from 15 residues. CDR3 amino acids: CASSERSTGALPQHF. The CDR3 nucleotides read TGTGCCAGCAGCGAGCGGTCGACAGGGGCCCTGCCCCAGCATTTT.

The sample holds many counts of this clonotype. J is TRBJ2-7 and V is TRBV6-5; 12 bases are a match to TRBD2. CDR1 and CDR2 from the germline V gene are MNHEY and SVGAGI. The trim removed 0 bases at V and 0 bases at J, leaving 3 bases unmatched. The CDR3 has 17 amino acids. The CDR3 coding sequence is TGTGCCAGCAGTTACTCAATGACTAGCGGGAGCTCCTACGAGCAGTACTTC. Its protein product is CASSYSMTSGSSYEQYF.

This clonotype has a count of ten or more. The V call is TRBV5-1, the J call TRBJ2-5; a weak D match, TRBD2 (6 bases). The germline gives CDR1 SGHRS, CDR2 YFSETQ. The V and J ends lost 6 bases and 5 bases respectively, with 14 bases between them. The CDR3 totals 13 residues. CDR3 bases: TGCGCCAGCACGGCGGGGTTTAGGGAGACCCAGTACTTC. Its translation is CASTAGFRETQYF. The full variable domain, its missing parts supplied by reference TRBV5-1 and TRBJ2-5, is KAGVTQTPRYLIKTRGQQVTLSCSPISGHRSVSWYQQTPGQGLQFLFEYFSETQRNKGNFPGRFSGRQFSNSRSEMNVSTLELGDSALYLCASTAGFRETQYFGPGTRLLVL.

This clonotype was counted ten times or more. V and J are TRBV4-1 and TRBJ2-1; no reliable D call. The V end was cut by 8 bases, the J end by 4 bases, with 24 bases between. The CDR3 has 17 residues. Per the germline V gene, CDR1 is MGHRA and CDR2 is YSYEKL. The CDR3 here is CASQTRKSKVEYNEQFF. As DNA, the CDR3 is TGCGCCAGCCAAACCCGAAAGAGTAAGGTCGAATACAATGAGCAGTTCTTC.